The 32 T cell receptor beta chains listed next were all sequenced from one sample in a study of blood T cell repertoires in COVID-19. Method: immunoSEQ multiplex PCR; TCRdb's copy keeps in-frame clones and lacks some. The sample shows about 80,000 clones, over 70% of them seen only once. The sample comprised peripheral blood. The receptors here all came from a human donor in a cohort sampled during active COVID-19.

The chain combines TRBV9 with TRBJ2-7; TRBD2 aligns across 13 bases. The CDR3 extends over 17 amino acids. J was trimmed by 3 bases and V by 3 bases; bases with no gene match: 9. Per germline, CDR1 SGDLS and CDR2 YYNGEE. In DNA form, the CDR3 reads TGTGCCAGCAGCGCCCCTACTAGCGGGGGGGCCTACTACGAGCAGTACTTC. This encodes CASSAPTSGGAYYEQYF.

J is TRBJ2-3 and V is TRBV20-1, with a weak D call TRBD1 (6 bases). This CDR3 spans 17 amino acids. Germline V gene sequence: CDR1 DFQATT, CDR2 SNEGSKA (reference sequence). V lost 3 bases and J 2 bases, leaving 21 bases between the germline ends. The CDR3 sequence: CSASEAGDTSYTDTQYF. As DNA, the CDR3 is TGCAGTGCTAGTGAGGCAGGGGACACCTCCTACACAGATACGCAGTATTTT.

The chain couples TRBV2 to TRBJ1-3; 8 positions agree with TRBD1. The CDR3 contains 16 residues. J lost 2 bases, V lost 3 bases, and 6 bases had no gene match. Germline-derived CDR1 and CDR2 are SNHLY and FYNNEI. This CDR3 reads CASSEDNRGTGNTIYF. The CDR3 nucleotides read TGTGCCAGCAGTGAGGATAACAGGGGGACTGGAAACACCATATATTTT.

The chain employs TRBV6-6 and TRBJ1-1, with TRBD1 identical over 7 bases. The germline CDR1 and CDR2 sequences are MNHNY and SVGAGI (reference sequence). The CDR3 covers 15 residues. V shed 0 bases, J shed 3 bases, and the junction held 4 bases outside the gene matches. The CDR3 loop reads CASSYSGQPDTEAFF. CDR3 DNA sequence: TGTGCCAGCAGTTACTCGGGACAGCCAGACACTGAAGCTTTCTTT.

The CDR3 DNA is TGCAGCGTTGAAACCTTTACAGGGTTCGATGGCTACACCTTC. Protein product: CSVETFTGFDGYTF. This chain connects TRBV29-1 to TRBJ1-2; weak D call: TRBD1 (6 bases). Germline V CDR1 and CDR2: SQVTM, ANQGSEA. Deletions cut 2 bases from V and 6 bases from J, with 16 bases between. The CDR3 has 14 amino acids.

The CDR3 loop is CASSPGTSRTATQYF. The DNA of the CDR3 is TGTGCCAGCAGCCCCGGGACTAGCAGGACGGCTACGCAGTATTTT. This rearrangement joins TRBV5-4 to TRBJ2-3; the match to TRBD2 covers 9 bases. The germline gives CDR1 SGHNT, CDR2 YYREEE (reference sequence). Trimming took 4 bases from V and 8 from J; bases not matched to a gene: 11. There are 15 residues in the CDR3.

CDR3 amino acids: CASSPQGAREKLFF. CDR3 in DNA: TGTGCCAGCAGCCCACAGGGGGCTAGGGAAAAACTGTTTTTT. The rearrangement links TRBV7-8 to TRBJ1-4; 9 bases match TRBD1. The CDR3 covers 14 residues. Germline CDR1 reads SGHVS; CDR2 reads FQNEAQ. The ends lost 5 bases at V and 8 bases at J; junction bases unmatched: 6.

This sequence joins TRBV28 and TRBJ2-2, with D maybe TRBD1 (5 bases). V was cut by 7 bases and J by 3 bases, with 18 bases left in between. Per germline, CDR1 MDHEN and CDR2 SYDVKM. This CDR3 is built from 16 residues. This CDR3 reads CASTRVRGPDTGELFF. The CDR3 coding sequence is TGTGCCAGCACCCGCGTAAGGGGCCCAGACACCGGGGAGCTGTTTTTT. Complete variable domain (other parts from reference TRBV28 and TRBJ2-2): DVKVTQSSRYLVKRTGEKVFLECVQDMDHENMFWYRQDPGLGLRLIYFSYDVKMKEKGDIPEGYSVSREKKERFSLILESASTNQTSMYLCASTRVRGPDTGELFFGEGSRLTVL.

The rearrangement links TRBV19 to TRBJ1-1, with no clear D. The CDR3 extends over 15 amino acids. The germline gives CDR1 LNHDA, CDR2 SQIVND (reference sequence). V lost 0 bases and J lost 6, with 14 bases in between. The CDR3 nucleotides are TGTGCCAGTAGTATAGATGGAGGGATTACGGCTGAAGCTTTCTTT. This translates into CASSIDGGITAEAFF.

This clone was seen a single time. This chain uses TRBV27 with TRBJ2-7; D remains unclear. The CDR3 consists of 12 residues. The V gene's germline CDR1 is MNHEY and CDR2 SMNVEV (reference sequence). V was pared by 1 base and J by 3 bases, with 4 bases between. This CDR3 is CASSLCGYEQYF. In DNA form, the CDR3 reads TGTGCCAGCAGTTTATGCGGCTACGAGCAGTACTTC.

This chain uses TRBV29-1 with TRBJ2-7; 9 bases are a match to TRBD1. From germline, CDR1 is SQVTM and CDR2 ANQGSEA. The J segment lost 5 bases and the V segment lost 7 bases, leaving 9 bases of the junction unmatched. The CDR3 is made up of 13 amino acids. The CDR3 here is CSALQGADHEQYF. The CDR3 DNA sequence: TGCAGCGCCTTACAGGGGGCGGACCACGAGCAGTACTTC.

CDR3 amino acids: CASSYSIYPVQGGQYV. CDR3 DNA: TGTGCCAGCAGTTACTCGATTTACCCTGTTCAAGGGGGGCAGTACGTC. The chain recombines TRBV6-2 or TRBV6-3 with TRBJ2-7; D is possibly TRBD1 (6 bases). The germline CDR1 and CDR2 sequences are MNHEY and SVGEGT. This CDR3 spans 16 amino acids. Trimming pared 0 bases from V and 9 bases from J, leaving 21 bases between.

This chain uses TRBV5-1 with TRBJ2-1; D not certain. The CDR3 runs 15 residues. Germline-derived CDR1 and CDR2 are SGHRS and YFSETQ. Trimming took off 0 bases at V and 0 bases at J, with 7 bases between the two ends. CDR3 region: CASSLVRSSYNEQFF. CDR3 nucleotides: TGCGCCAGCAGCTTGGTTAGGAGCTCCTACAATGAGCAGTTCTTC.

This rearrangement joins TRBV10-3 to TRBJ2-7; 8 bases line up with TRBD2. J lost 7 bases, V lost 8 bases, and 19 bases had no gene match. The germline gives CDR1 ENHRY, CDR2 SYGVKD. This CDR3 comprises 16 residues. The CDR3 coding sequence is TGTGCCATCGGGGGCGGGCAGGGGCTTGCGGGAGGTGAGCAGTACGTC. It is translated as CAIGGGQGLAGGEQYV.

The rearrangement joins TRBV6-5 to TRBJ1-5, with TRBD1 matching over 9 bases. Germline CDR1 is MNHEY and CDR2 is SVGAGI. This CDR3 spans 15 amino acids. J lost 4 bases, V lost 6 bases, and 7 bases had no gene match. The CDR3 sequence: CASSPGQGWNQPQHF. CDR3 nucleotides: TGTGCCAGCAGCCCGGGACAGGGTTGGAATCAGCCCCAGCATTTT.

The chain joins TRBV25-1 to TRBJ1-1, with no clear D. V was trimmed by 5 bases and J by 4 bases, leaving 14 bases between them. The CDR3 is made up of 14 amino acids. Germline CDR1 is MGHDK and CDR2 is SYGVNS. CDR3 bases: TGTGCCAGCAGTACCTATCTAGAAAGCACTGAAGCTTTCTTT. This translates into CASSTYLESTEAFF.

This clone was counted only a few times. The chain links TRBV12-3 or TRBV12-4 to TRBJ2-1, with 9 bases lining up with TRBD2. This CDR3 has 12 residues. V was clipped by 5 bases and J by 12 bases; unmatched bases: 5. For the CDR3, the DNA is TGTGCCAGCAGTCCTGGGACTAGCTTGCAGTTCTTC. It encodes CASSPGTSLQFF.

The rearrangement joins TRBV12-3 or TRBV12-4 to TRBJ1-6, with 8 nucleotides matching TRBD1. The CDR3 length is 12 residues. V lost 5 bases, J lost 10 bases, and 1 base stayed unmatched. This chain's CDR3 is CASSQGASPLHF. Here the CDR3 DNA reads TGTGCCAGCAGTCAGGGGGCCTCACCCCTCCACTTT.

This chain links TRBV18 with TRBJ2-1; TRBD2 matches 8 bases. CDR3 length: 20 amino acids. CDR1 KGHSH and CDR2 LQKENI come from the germline V gene. Trimming took 1 base from V and 6 from J; bases not matched to a gene: 20. The CDR3 protein is CASSPRRPLPAREGRNEQFF. The CDR3 DNA sequence: TGTGCCAGCTCACCACGTCGCCCCCTCCCCGCCCGGGAGGGCCGCAATGAGCAGTTCTTC.

The chain recombines TRBV3-1 (or the pseudogene TRBV3-2) with TRBJ1-1; D remains unclear. Per germline, CDR1 LGHDT and CDR2 YNNKEL (reference sequence). The CDR3 totals 16 residues. Trimming pared 3 bases from V and 3 bases from J, leaving 17 bases between. CDR3 residues: CASSHDGSMRYTEAFF. CDR3 in DNA: TGTGCCAGCAGCCACGACGGGTCGATGAGGTACACTGAAGCTTTCTTT.

As for this clone: This sample also contains other DNA sequences that code for the same CDR3. The chain employs TRBV2 and TRBJ2-3, with 13 bases that match TRBD2. CDR3 length: 16 residues. Per germline, CDR1 SNHLY and CDR2 FYNNEI. The trim removed 5 bases at V and 4 bases at J, leaving 6 bases unmatched. The DNA of the CDR3 is TGTGCCAGCAGTCCTCGACTAGCGGGGGGTCCAGATACGCAGTATTTT. Its protein is CASSPRLAGGPDTQYF. Based on the CDR3 plus reference TRBV2 and TRBJ2-3, the full variable domain is EPEVTQTPSHQVTQMGQEVILRCVPISNHLYFYWYRQILGQKVEFLVSFYNNEISEKSEIFDDQFSVERPDGSNFTLKIRSTKLEDSAMYFCASSPRLAGGPDTQYFGPGTRLTVL.

This clone was seen many times. Different DNA sequences within this sample yield the same CDR3. The J gene is TRBJ2-7, the V gene TRBV2; TRBD2 might be the D (6 bases). Germline V gene lookup returns CDR1 SNHLY and CDR2 FYNNEI. The CDR3 has 14 amino acids. The ends were cut back, 3 bases at V and 0 bases at J, with 9 bases in the middle. The CDR3 reads CASSEGLISYEQYF. CDR3 bases: TGTGCCAGCAGTGAGGGACTGATCTCCTACGAGCAGTACTTC.

This chain uses TRBV19 with TRBJ2-7; 7 positions match TRBD1. This CDR3 spans 15 amino acids. The V segment lost 3 bases and the J segment 4 bases; nucleotides outside the gene matches: 9. Germline loops: CDR1 LNHDA, CDR2 SQIVND (reference sequence). CDR3 sequence: CASSITHTGVYEQYV. CDR3 coding DNA: TGTGCCAGTAGTATCACCCATACAGGGGTTTACGAGCAGTACGTC.

This chain connects TRBV24-1 to TRBJ1-2, with 7 bases lining up with TRBD1. Per germline, CDR1 KGHDR and CDR2 SFDVKD. V lost 5 bases and J lost 4; bases outside the gene matches: 3. CDR3 length: 13 residues. CDR3 nucleotides: TGTGCCACCAGTGCCCAGGGGGGCTATGGCTACACCTTC. Translating it yields CATSAQGGYGYTF.

This clone has a single count. CDR3 coding DNA: TGTGCCAGCAGTGAAGGACAGGGGGGGTACAATGAGCAGTTCTTC. It encodes CASSEGQGGYNEQFF. This rearrangement joins TRBV6-1 to TRBJ2-1; 9 nucleotides align to TRBD1. Trimming at V came to 1 base and at J to 4 bases, leaving 2 bases not matched to a gene. The CDR3 is 15 amino acids. The germline V gene encodes CDR1 MNHNS and CDR2 SASEGT.

The chain carries TRBV6-1 and TRBJ2-7; 8 nucleotides line up with TRBD1. The V gene end was trimmed by 3 bases and the J gene end by 3 bases; junction bases not matched to a gene: 7. This CDR3 contains 15 residues. CDR1 is MNHNS, CDR2 SASEGT, per germline. As DNA, the CDR3 is TGTGCCAGCAGTGACAGGACAGGGCCGAGCTACGAGCAGTACGTC. Translated: CASSDRTGPSYEQYV.

This clone was picked up a small number of times. The rearrangement uses TRBV11-2 and TRBJ2-1; tentative D call: TRBD1 (5 bases). The CDR3 loop spans 15 amino acids. V lost 6 bases, J lost 8 bases, and 20 bases lay in between. Germline V gives CDR1 SGHAT, CDR2 FQNNGV. The CDR3 region is CASSYTGVTAYEQFF. The CDR3 DNA is TGTGCCAGCAGTTATACAGGAGTGACAGCGTATGAGCAGTTCTTC.

The rearrangement links TRBV11-2 to TRBJ2-7, with a possible D match to TRBD2 (6 bases). CDR3 size: 13 residues. Germline V gene data show CDR1 as SGHAT and CDR2 as FQNNGV. V lost 3 bases to trimming and J lost 7 bases, with 13 bases between them. CDR3 in amino acids: CASSFPRAGEQYV. The CDR3 DNA follows: TGTGCCAGCAGCTTTCCGCGGGCGGGGGAGCAGTACGTC.

This sequence joins TRBV4-1 and TRBJ1-2; 8 nucleotides agree with TRBD1. V lost 0 bases, J lost 5 bases, and 20 bases stayed unmatched. CDR3 length equals 20 residues. Per the germline V gene, CDR1 is MGHRA and CDR2 is YSYEKL. CDR3 in DNA: TGCGCCAGCAGCCAAGATCCCGGACAGGGTTTCCCATCGTATCTATATGGCTACACCTTC. It encodes CASSQDPGQGFPSYLYGYTF.

V is TRBV4-3 and J is TRBJ2-5; 15 bases agree with TRBD2. The CDR3 sequence is 18 residues long. In germline, CDR1 is LGHNA, CDR2 YSLEER. Trimming removed 4 bases from V and 4 bases from J; junction bases left unmatched: 10. This CDR3 is CASSRGTSGGLEGETQYF. CDR3 coding DNA: TGCGCCAGCAGCCGCGGGACTAGCGGGGGGTTGGAGGGAGAGACCCAGTACTTC.

The chain carries TRBV3-1 (or the pseudogene TRBV3-2) and TRBJ1-1; D gene uncertain. V lost 0 bases and J lost 11, with 16 bases in between. In germline, CDR1 is LGHDT, CDR2 YNNKEL (reference sequence). The CDR3 covers 14 residues. Here the CDR3 DNA reads TGTGCCAGCAGCCAAGATAGTAACCGCTTGAGGGCTTTCTTT. Translation: CASSQDSNRLRAFF.

The rearrangement links TRBV20-1 to TRBJ2-2, with D perhaps matching TRBD2 (5 bases). Germline CDR1 DFQATT, CDR2 SNEGSKA (reference sequence). V gave up 3 bases and J gave up 7 bases, with 9 bases separating them. The CDR3 consists of 12 residues. As DNA, the CDR3 is TGCAGTGCTAGTCGGGGAGTCGGGGAGCTGTTTTTT. Translated, it gives CSASRGVGELFF.